Listed below are T cell receptor beta chains from one sample, sequenced in a study of response to subunit inactivated influenza vaccine. Each CDR3 protein gets one entry after TCRdb re-called the RT-PCR reads with MiXCR. The table shows fewer than 700,000 distinct CDR3 sequences, with over 10% occurring only once. The material was PBMCs from blood, obtained 45 days after vaccination. All receptors come from a man aged 45-65 years who received an inactivated influenza vaccine. CDR3s include the opening cysteine and the closing phenylalanine or tryptophan. A D gene is named only where the DNA matches it firmly. Clone size, where shown, is once, few, many, or a class for clones that have expanded.

clone size	J gene	D gene	CDR3 length	V gene	CDR3 protein	CDR3 DNA
many	TRBJ1-1	NA	15	TRBV3-1	CASSQGDQGNTEAFF	TGTGCCAGCAGCCAAGGCGACCAGGGGAACACTGAAGCTTTCTTT
NA	TRBJ1-2	TRBD1	14	TRBV6-2/TRBV6-3	CASSAMGQSYGYTF	TGTGCCAGCAGCGCAATGGGACAGAGCTATGGCTACACCTTC
many	TRBJ2-3	TRBD2	14	TRBV20-1	CSALLAGAADTQYF	TGCAGTGCCCTACTAGCGGGCGCTGCAGATACGCAGTATTTT
few	TRBJ2-1	TRBD2	15	TRBV29-1	CSVVGWPGGPSEQFF	TGCAGCGTTGTTGGGTGGCCGGGAGGGCCTAGTGAGCAGTTCTTC
NA	TRBJ2-2	NA	15	TRBV9	CASRGGTANTGELFF	TGTGCCAGCCGGGGTGGGACGGCGAACACCGGGGAGCTGTTTTTT
NA	TRBJ2-1	TRBD2	16	TRBV7-3	CASSTPGGSGDNEQFF	TGTGCCAGCAGCACCCCGGGAGGCAGTGGAGACAATGAGCAGTTCTTC
few	TRBJ2-1	TRBD2	13	TRBV11-2	CASSFSREGEQFF	TGTGCCAGCAGCTTTAGTCGGGAGGGTGAGCAGTTCTTC
NA	TRBJ2-2	NA	14	TRBV7-2	CASRYVQGPGELFF	TGTGCCAGCAGATACGTACAGGGCCCCGGGGAGCTGTTTTTT
few	TRBJ2-1	TRBD2	15	TRBV4-1	CASSQEPLAGGEQFF	TGCGCCAGCAGCCAAGAACCGCTAGCGGGGGGTGAGCAGTTCTTC
many	TRBJ2-5	NA	12	TRBV3-1	CASSQDRRTQYF	TGTGCCAGCAGCCAAGATAGGAGGACCCAGTACTTC
many	TRBJ2-3	NA	14	TRBV10-3	CAISESTSTDTQYF	TGTGCCATCAGCGAATCGACTAGCACAGATACGCAGTATTTT
NA	TRBJ1-2	NA	11	TRBV29-1	CSVDRGLGYTF	TGCAGCGTTGATCGCGGGCTCGGCTACACCTTC
many	TRBJ2-5	NA	14	TRBV5-1	CASSFQGVRETQYF	TGCGCCAGCAGCTTTCAGGGTGTGCGGGAGACCCAGTACTTC
NA	TRBJ2-7	NA	14	TRBV13	CASSLKFRDHEQYF	TGTGCCAGCAGCTTAAAGTTTAGGGACCACGAGCAGTACTTC
many	TRBJ2-7	TRBD2	15	TRBV29-1	CSVETGTSETYEQYF	TGCAGCGTTGAAACGGGTACTAGCGAGACCTACGAGCAGTACTTC
NA	TRBJ2-3	TRBD1	13	TRBV10-3	CAISDDRDYTQYF	TGTGCCATCAGTGATGACAGGGATTATACGCAGTATTTT
NA	TRBJ2-1	TRBD2	16	TRBV30	CAWRLAGGALNNEQFF	TGTGCCTGGAGACTAGCGGGGGGAGCTTTAAACAATGAGCAGTTCTTC
few	TRBJ1-2	NA	12	TRBV20-1	CSARDQRSAYTF	TGCAGTGCTAGAGATCAGAGATCGGCCTACACCTTC
NA	TRBJ1-3	TRBD1	16	TRBV5-5	CASSWGQDRSGNTIYF	TGTGCCAGCAGCTGGGGACAGGACCGCTCTGGAAACACCATATATTTT
NA	TRBJ2-5	NA	16	TRBV9	CASSSTPGTFQETQYF	TGTGCCAGCAGCAGTACACCCGGCACTTTTCAAGAGACCCAGTACTTC
NA	TRBJ2-3	NA	13	TRBV29-1	CSVEEAISDTQYF	TGCAGCGTTGAAGAGGCGATTTCAGACACGCAGTATTTT
NA	TRBJ2-2	TRBD1	18	TRBV11-1	CASSPSGGTGADTGELFF	TGTGCCAGCAGCCCCAGCGGTGGGACAGGGGCGGACACCGGGGAGCTGTTTTTT
NA	TRBJ1-1	NA	14	TRBV10-2	CASKGTGGNTEAFF	TGCGCCAGCAAGGGTACCGGGGGGAACACTGAAGCTTTCTTT
few	TRBJ2-7	NA	16	TRBV30	CAWNRPYRQLTYEQYF	TGTGCCTGGAACCGTCCCTATCGACAACTTACCTACGAGCAGTACTTC
NA	TRBJ1-1	NA	15	TRBV7-2	CASSLDVLGVTEAFF	TGTGCCAGCAGCTTAGATGTTTTGGGCGTAACTGAAGCTTTCTTT
many	TRBJ1-4	NA	15	TRBV5-1	CASSLEGLQNEKLFF	TGCGCCAGCAGCTTGGAAGGGCTACAAAATGAAAAACTGTTTTTT
few	TRBJ2-1	TRBD1	16	TRBV20-1	CSARASGTVFYNEQFF	TGCAGTGCTAGGGCTTCCGGGACAGTTTTCTACAATGAGCAGTTCTTC
NA	TRBJ2-5	TRBD1	14	TRBV29-1	CSVEEGTGSGTQYF	TGCAGCGTTGAAGAAGGGACAGGGTCGGGGACCCAGTACTTC
few	TRBJ2-5	TRBD2	14	TRBV20-1	CSVLVRAGKETQYF	TGCAGTGTTTTAGTCCGAGCGGGGAAAGAGACCCAGTACTTC
NA	TRBJ2-7	TRBD1	14	TRBV29-1	CSVYETGLSYEQYF	TGCAGCGTTTACGAGACAGGGCTTTCCTACGAGCAGTACTTC
few	TRBJ2-7	TRBD2	15	TRBV6-2/TRBV6-3	CASSYSRGGDYEQYF	TGTGCCAGCAGTTACTCCCGCGGGGGGGACTACGAGCAGTACTTC
few	TRBJ1-2	NA	16	TRBV7-8	CASSTRVAAEDYGYTF	TGTGCCAGCAGCACCAGAGTGGCAGCGGAGGACTATGGCTACACCTTC
NA	TRBJ1-2	TRBD1	15	TRBV12-3/TRBV12-4	CASSLGTGFVYGYTF	TGTGCCAGCAGTTTAGGGACAGGGTTCGTCTATGGCTACACCTTC
NA	TRBJ2-1	NA	15	TRBV9	CASSPGGGIYNEQFF	TGTGCCAGCAGCCCAGGAGGGGGGATCTACAATGAGCAGTTCTTC
few	TRBJ2-1	TRBD1	14	TRBV12-3/TRBV12-4	CASSHSGTGNEQFF	TGTGCCAGCAGTCACTCCGGGACAGGGAATGAGCAGTTCTTC
NA	TRBJ2-4	NA	19	TRBV11-1	CASSSLRGDRINSKNIQYF	TGTGCCAGCAGCTCGCTTAGGGGCGACAGGATTAATTCCAAAAACATTCAGTACTTC
few	TRBJ1-1	TRBD1	13	TRBV12-3/TRBV12-4	CATSLVGTGMAFF	TGTGCCACCAGTCTTGTCGGGACAGGGATGGCTTTCTTT
NA	TRBJ2-7	NA	13	TRBV5-1	CASTHPKGYEQYF	TGCGCCAGCACACATCCGAAGGGCTACGAGCAGTACTTC
NA	TRBJ2-3	TRBD2	14	TRBV20-1	CSATRLAGPDTQYF	TGCAGTGCTACCCGACTAGCGGGACCGGATACGCAGTATTTT
few	TRBJ2-7	TRBD2	17	TRBV20-1	CCARRPNSGGRSYEQYF	TGCTGTGCTAGAAGGCCCAATAGCGGGGGGCGCTCCTACGAGCAGTACTTC
NA	TRBJ2-7	NA	15	TRBV5-1	CASSLERTGPYEQYF	TGCGCCAGCAGCTTGGAACGGACGGGACCCTACGAGCAGTACTTC
few	TRBJ1-2	NA	15	TRBV7-9	CASTEGVRASYGYTF	TGTGCCAGCACCGAGGGGGTCAGGGCGAGCTATGGCTACACCTTC
NA	TRBJ2-2	NA	14	TRBV11-2	CASSFDLGSGELFF	TGTGCCAGCAGCTTCGACTTGGGTTCCGGGGAGCTGTTTTTT
NA	TRBJ2-1	TRBD1	15	TRBV2	CASSDEDRGRNEQFF	TGTGCCAGCAGTGATGAGGACAGGGGGCGGAATGAGCAGTTCTTC
few	TRBJ1-5	NA	13	TRBV12-3/TRBV12-4	CASTPGLIQPQHF	TGTGCCAGCACCCCAGGGCTGATTCAGCCCCAGCATTTT
NA	TRBJ2-3	NA	16	TRBV6-2/TRBV6-3	CASSRPTSLSTDTQYF	TGTGCCAGCAGCCGACCGACAAGCCTTAGCACAGATACGCAGTATTTT
few	TRBJ2-5	TRBD1	16	TRBV25-1	CASSVGGTGGLETQYF	TGTGCCAGCAGCGTTGGGGGGACAGGGGGCTTGGAGACCCAGTACTTC
NA	TRBJ2-5	TRBD2	16	TRBV10-3	CAISLASAGDGETQYF	TGTGCCATCAGTTTGGCGTCTGCGGGAGACGGGGAGACCCAGTACTTC
NA	TRBJ2-3	NA	18	TRBV6-5	CASSYGISGSSHTDTQYF	TGTGCCAGCAGTTACGGTATTAGCGGCTCCTCGCACACAGATACGCAGTATTTT
NA	TRBJ1-6	NA	15	TRBV12-3/TRBV12-4	CASSFSWGTQSPLLF	TGTGCCAGCAGTTTTTCGTGGGGTACCCAATCACCCCTCCTCTTT
few	TRBJ1-2	TRBD1	14	TRBV7-2	CAIPGQKPNYGYTF	TGTGCCATCCCGGGACAGAAACCTAACTATGGCTACACCTTC
few	TRBJ2-3	TRBD2	15	TRBV10-3	CAIRGSGRFSDTQYF	TGTGCCATCAGGGGTAGCGGGAGATTTTCAGATACGCAGTATTTT